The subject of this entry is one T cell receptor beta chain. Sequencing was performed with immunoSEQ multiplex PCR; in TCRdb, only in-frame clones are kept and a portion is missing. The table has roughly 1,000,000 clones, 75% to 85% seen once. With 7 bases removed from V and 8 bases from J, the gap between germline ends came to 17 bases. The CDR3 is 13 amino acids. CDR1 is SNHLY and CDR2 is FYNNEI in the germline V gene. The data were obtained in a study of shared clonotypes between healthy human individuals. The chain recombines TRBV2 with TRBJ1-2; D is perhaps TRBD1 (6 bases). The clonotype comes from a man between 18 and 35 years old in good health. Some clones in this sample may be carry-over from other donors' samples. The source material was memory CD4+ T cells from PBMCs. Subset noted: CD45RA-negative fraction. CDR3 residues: CASNRGAGRGYTF. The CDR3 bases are TGTGCCAGCAACCGGGGGGCAGGTCGGGGCTACACCTTC.